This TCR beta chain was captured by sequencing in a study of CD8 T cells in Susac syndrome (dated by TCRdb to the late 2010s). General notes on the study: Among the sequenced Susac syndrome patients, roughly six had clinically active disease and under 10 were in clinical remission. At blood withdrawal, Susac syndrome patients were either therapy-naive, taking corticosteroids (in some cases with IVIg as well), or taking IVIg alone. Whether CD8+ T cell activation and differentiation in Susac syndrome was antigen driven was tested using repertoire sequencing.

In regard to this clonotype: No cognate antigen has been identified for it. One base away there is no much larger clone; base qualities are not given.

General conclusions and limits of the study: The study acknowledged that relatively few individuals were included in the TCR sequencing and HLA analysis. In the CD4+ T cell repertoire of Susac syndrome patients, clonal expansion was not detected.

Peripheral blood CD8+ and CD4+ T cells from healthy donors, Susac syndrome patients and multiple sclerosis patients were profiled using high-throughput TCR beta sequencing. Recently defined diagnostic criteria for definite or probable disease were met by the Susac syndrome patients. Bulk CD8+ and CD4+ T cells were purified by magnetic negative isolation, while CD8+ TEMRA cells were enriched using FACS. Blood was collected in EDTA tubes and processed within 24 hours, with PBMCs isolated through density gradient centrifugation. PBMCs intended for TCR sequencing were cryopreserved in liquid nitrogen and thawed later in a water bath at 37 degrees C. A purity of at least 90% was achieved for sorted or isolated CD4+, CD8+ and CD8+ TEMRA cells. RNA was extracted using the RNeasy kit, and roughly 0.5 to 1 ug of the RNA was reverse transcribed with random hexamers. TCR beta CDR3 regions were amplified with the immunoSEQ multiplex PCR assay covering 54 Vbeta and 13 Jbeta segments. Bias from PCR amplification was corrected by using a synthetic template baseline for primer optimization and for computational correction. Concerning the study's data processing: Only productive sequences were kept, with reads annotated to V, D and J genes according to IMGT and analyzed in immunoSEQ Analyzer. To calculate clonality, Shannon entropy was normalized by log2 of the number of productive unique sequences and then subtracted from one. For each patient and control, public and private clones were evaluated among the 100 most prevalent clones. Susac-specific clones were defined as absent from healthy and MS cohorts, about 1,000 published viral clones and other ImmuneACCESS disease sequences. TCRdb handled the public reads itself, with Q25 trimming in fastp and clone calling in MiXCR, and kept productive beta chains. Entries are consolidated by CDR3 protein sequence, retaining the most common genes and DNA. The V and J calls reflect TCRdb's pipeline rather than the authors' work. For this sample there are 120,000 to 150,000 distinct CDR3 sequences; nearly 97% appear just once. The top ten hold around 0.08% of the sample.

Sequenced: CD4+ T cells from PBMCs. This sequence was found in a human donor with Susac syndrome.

The bases read TGCAGTCCCCAACGGGGGTCTCTAGATACGCAGTATTTT. It codes for CSPQRGSLDTQYF. The V and J segments used are TRBV20-1 and TRBJ2-3, and TRBD2 may be the D gene, going by 6 matching bases. CDR1 and CDR2 were assigned from the germline V gene (reference sequence) as DFQATT and SNEGSKA. V was cut back by 8 bases and J by 5 bases, leaving a gap of 17 bases between them. The CDR3 contains 13 residues, cysteine and phenylalanine counted. The retained sequence is limited to the CDR3, 39 bases, with the frame set at the first base.